This TCR beta chain was documented in a study of T cell repertoires in cytomegalovirus infection. Looking at the study overall: Based on public TCR beta signatures, there were indications of CMV infection and of a matching HLA type.

The study, taken as a whole, reports: Frequencies of public TCR beta families were cumulated, and this identified carriers of CMV plus the relevant HLA. The ex vivo response was dominated by HLA-C-restricted CMV-specific TCR beta clonotypes.

TCRdb ran MiXCR on the reads and lists one entry per CDR3 protein. The sample carries more than 150,000 distinct CDR3 sequences, around 24% recorded once. Germline lookup yields CDR1 MNHEY and CDR2 SVGEGT. CDR3 length: 14 amino acids. Trimming removed 4 bases at V and 0 bases at J, with 10 bases between. This clonotype was picked up a small number of times. No antigen is known for it. This sequence was found in a human donor in good health (CMV status not recorded). Some clones in this sample may be carry-over from other donors' samples. The sequencing input was PBMCs. This chain uses TRBV6-2 or TRBV6-3 with TRBJ2-7, with D unresolved. The chain's CDR3 is CASSSPGHSYEQYF. In nucleotides, the CDR3 is TGTGCCAGCAGTTCTCCGGGTCACTCCTACGAGCAGTACTTC.